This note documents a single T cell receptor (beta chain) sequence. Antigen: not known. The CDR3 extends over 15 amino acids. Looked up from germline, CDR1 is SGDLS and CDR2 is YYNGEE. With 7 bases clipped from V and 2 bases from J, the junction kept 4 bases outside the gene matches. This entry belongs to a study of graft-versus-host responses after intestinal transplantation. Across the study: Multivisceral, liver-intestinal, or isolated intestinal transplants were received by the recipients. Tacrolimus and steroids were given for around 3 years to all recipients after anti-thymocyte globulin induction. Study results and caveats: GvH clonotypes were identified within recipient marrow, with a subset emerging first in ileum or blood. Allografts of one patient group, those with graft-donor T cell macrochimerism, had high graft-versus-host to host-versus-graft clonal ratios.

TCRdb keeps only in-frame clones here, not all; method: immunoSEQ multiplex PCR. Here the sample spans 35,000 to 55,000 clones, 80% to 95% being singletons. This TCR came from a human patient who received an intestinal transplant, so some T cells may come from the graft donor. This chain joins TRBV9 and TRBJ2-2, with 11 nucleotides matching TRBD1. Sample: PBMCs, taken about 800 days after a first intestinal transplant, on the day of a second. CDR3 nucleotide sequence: TGTGCCAGCCAAGGACAGGGGGCTAACACCGGGGAGCTGTTTTTT. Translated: CASQGQGANTGELFF. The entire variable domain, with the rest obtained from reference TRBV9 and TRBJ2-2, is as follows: DSGVTQTPKHLITATGQRVTLRCSPRSGDLSVYWYQQSLDQGLQFLIQYYNGEERAKGNILERFSAQQFPDLHSELNLSSLELGDSALYFCASQGQGANTGELFFGEGSRLTVL.